This T cell receptor (beta chain) was documented in a study of blood T cell repertoires in COVID-19. Study-wide context: PBMCs, B-cell-depleted T cells, or T cells provided the cDNA or gDNA that made up the material.

A word on this clone: The same CDR3 also results from other DNA sequences found in this sample.

Seattle patients were enrolled while actively infected and followed longitudinally. The germline V gene encodes CDR1 SGHRS and CDR2 YFSETQ. The CDR3 runs to 16 residues. Trimming took 0 bases from V and 7 from J; bases not matched to a gene: 9. Authors' analysis steps: Nucleated cell counts were estimated from reference gene primer amplification. TCRdb's table, derived via immunoSEQ multiplex PCR, lists solely in-frame clones and lacks some. V and J calls and clone size come straight from that table; D and trimming were deduced from the DNA. Among roughly 380,000 clones listed, roughly nine tenths were seen once.

The receptor was isolated from a woman aged 55-75 years with COVID-19, enrolled during active disease. Input material: peripheral blood. The chain couples TRBV5-1 to TRBJ2-1; 8 bases are shared with TRBD2. CDR3 sequence: CASSLGSSGGVNEQFF. DNA of the CDR3: TGCGCCAGCAGCTTGGGGTCCAGCGGGGGTGTGAATGAGCAGTTCTTC.